This T cell receptor beta chain came from a study of T cell repertoires in cytomegalovirus infection. This CDR3 spans 15 amino acids. CDR1 and CDR2 (germline): SGHTA, FQGNSA. V shed 3 bases and J shed 0 bases, with 10 bases lying between them. MiXCR, run by TCRdb on the reads, gives a single entry per CDR3 protein. The data contain fewer than 900,000 distinct CDR3 sequences, almost 30% of them singletons. At least ten counts were recorded for this clonotype. What it binds is not known. The specimen comprised cultured CD8+ T cells from PBMCs, sampled from culture after CMV antigen stimulation. The rearrangement joins TRBV7-2 to TRBJ2-3, with D perhaps TRBD1 or TRBD2 (5 bases each). The source is a human donor in good health (CMV status not recorded). Some clones in this sample may be carry-over from other donors' samples. As DNA, the CDR3 is TGTGCCAGCAGCTTCTACCGGGACAGCACAGATACGCAGTATTTT. Translating it yields CASSFYRDSTDTQYF.